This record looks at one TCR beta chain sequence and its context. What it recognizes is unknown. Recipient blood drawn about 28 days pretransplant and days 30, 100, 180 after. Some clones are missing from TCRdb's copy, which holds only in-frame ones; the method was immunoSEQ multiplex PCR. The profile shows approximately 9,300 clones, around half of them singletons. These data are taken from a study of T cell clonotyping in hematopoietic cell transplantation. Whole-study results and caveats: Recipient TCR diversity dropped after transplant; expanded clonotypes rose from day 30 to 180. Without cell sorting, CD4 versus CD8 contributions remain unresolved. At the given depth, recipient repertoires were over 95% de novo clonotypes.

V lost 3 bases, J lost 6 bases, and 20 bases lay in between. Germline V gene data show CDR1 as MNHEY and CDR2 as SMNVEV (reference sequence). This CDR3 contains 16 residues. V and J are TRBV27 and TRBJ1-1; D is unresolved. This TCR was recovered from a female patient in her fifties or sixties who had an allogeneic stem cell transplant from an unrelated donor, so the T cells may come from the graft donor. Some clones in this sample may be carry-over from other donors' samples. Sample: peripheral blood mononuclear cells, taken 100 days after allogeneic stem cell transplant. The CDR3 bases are TGTGCCAGCAGTTTGTTCCGCGGTAGCTTTTTGGCTGAAGCTTTCTTT. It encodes CASSLFRGSFLAEAFF.